By sample share, the clone carrying this TCR beta chain is medium-sized. Its cognate antigen is unknown. This specimen comes from a study of metastatic and nonmetastatic thyroid tumors. Study at large: Repertoires from malignant and benign thyroid patients were compared across blood and tumor or nodule tissue.

Study-wide findings and caveats: In blood and tumor, TCR beta diversity was reportedly significantly higher in malignant thyroid tumors than in benign nodules.

TCRdb re-processed the PCR reads through MiXCR. The repertoire holds about 12,000 clones, with approximately 30% as singletons. V gave up 3 bases and J gave up 0 bases; unmatched junction bases: 7. The CDR3 spans 17 residues. Germline-derived CDR1 and CDR2 are DFQATT and SNEGSKA (reference sequence). Not a single patient had been given any form of treatment at any point before undergoing thyroid surgery. The sequencing sample was made of tumor tissue. This TCR came from a female donor with papillary thyroid cancer or a benign thyroid nodule (not recorded which). Some clones in this sample may be carry-over from other donors' samples. The V call is TRBV20-1, the J call TRBJ2-1; 11 bases match TRBD2. For the CDR3, the DNA is TGCAGTGCTAGGAAGCTAGCGGGGGGAGGCTCCTACAATGAGCAGTTCTTC. Residues: CSARKLAGGGSYNEQFF.